This T cell receptor (beta chain) was retrieved from a study of T cells after somatic rescue of genetic block. The CDR3 has 14 residues. Germline V gene sequence: CDR1 MNHNY, CDR2 SVGAGI (reference sequence). With V trimmed by 6 bases and J by 2 bases, 6 bases remained unmatched. Some clones are missing from TCRdb's copy, which holds only in-frame ones; the method was immunoSEQ multiplex PCR. The sample has 14,000 to 15,000 clones, just over 70% seen once. The V and J genes are TRBV6-6 and TRBJ2-7, with TRBD1 matching 8 bases. Material: peripheral blood mononuclear cells (PBMCs). This receptor was taken from a boy aged 5-17 years. In nucleotides, the CDR3 is TGTGCCAGCAGGAAGACAGGGGAAACCTACGAGCAGTACTTC. Encoded protein: CASRKTGETYEQYF.